This note documents a single T cell receptor (beta chain) sequence. The V gene end was trimmed by 1 base and the J gene end by 3 bases; junction bases not matched to a gene: 5. Looked up from germline, CDR1 is SEHNR and CDR2 is FQNEAQ (reference sequence). This CDR3 is built from 15 residues. This sample stems from a study of shared clonotypes between healthy human individuals. In the study overall: The study used three CD4 naive, three CD4 memory, two CD8 naive and one CD8 memory plate per donor.

This table comes from immunoSEQ multiplex PCR, and its TCRdb copy is limited to in-frame clones, with some not included. Of 2 million to 2.5 million clones listed, approximately 94% were seen once; the top ten hold about 0.13%. The donors, healthy adults who were HIV-negative, had experienced no recent acute infections or vaccinations. The rearrangement joins TRBV7-9 to TRBJ1-1; 7 bases are a match to TRBD1. The receptor's source is a man aged 18 to 29 in good health. The sample consisted of naive CD4+ T cells sorted from blood. Subset denoted: CD45RA+ positively selected. The CDR3 sequence: CASSLGTGLDTEAFF. The CDR3 bases are TGTGCCAGCAGCTTAGGGACAGGACTTGACACTGAAGCTTTCTTT.